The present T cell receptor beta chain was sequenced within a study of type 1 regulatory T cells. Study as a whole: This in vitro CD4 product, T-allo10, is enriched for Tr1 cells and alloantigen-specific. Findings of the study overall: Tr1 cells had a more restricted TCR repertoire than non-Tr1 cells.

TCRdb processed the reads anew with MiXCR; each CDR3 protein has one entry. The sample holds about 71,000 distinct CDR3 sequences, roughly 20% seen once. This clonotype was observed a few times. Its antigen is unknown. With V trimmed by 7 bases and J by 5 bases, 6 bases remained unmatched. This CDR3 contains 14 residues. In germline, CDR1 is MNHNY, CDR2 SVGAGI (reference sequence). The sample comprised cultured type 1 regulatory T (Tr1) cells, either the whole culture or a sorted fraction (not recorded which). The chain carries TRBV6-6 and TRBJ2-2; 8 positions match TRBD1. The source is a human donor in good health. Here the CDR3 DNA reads TGTGCCAGCAATTCGCGGACAGGGACCGGGGAGCTGTTTTTT. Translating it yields CASNSRTGTGELFF.